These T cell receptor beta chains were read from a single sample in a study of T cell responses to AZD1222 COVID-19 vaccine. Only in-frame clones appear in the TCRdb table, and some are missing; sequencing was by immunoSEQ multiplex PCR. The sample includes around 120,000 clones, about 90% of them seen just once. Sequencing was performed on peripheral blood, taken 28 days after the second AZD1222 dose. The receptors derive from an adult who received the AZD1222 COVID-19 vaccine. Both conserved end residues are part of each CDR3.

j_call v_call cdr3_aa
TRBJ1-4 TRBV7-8 CASSFISGSREKLFF
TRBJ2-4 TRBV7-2 CASSQDGTGVNIQYF
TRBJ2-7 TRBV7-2 CASSLASGAPGEQYF
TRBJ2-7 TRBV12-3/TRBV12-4 CASSFKGYEQYF
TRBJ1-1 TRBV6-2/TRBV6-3 CASSYGGQSGTEAFF
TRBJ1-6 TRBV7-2 CASSFAGTSPLHF
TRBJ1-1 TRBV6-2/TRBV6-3 CASSYGRQGRGTEAFF
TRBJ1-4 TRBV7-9 CASSLEGAGGEEKLFF
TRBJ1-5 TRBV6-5 CASSARGKPQHF
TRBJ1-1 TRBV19 CASSKRDRGTEAFF
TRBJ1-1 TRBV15 CATSREGAYAEAFF
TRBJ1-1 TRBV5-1 CASSLGDRGGDTEAFF
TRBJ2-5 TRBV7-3 CASSPGGMETQYF
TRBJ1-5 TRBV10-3 CAISAGVHQPQHF
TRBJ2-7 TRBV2 CATRGGGAEQYF
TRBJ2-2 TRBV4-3 CASSQNFRQGRGTGELFF
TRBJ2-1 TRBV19 CASSGLWDRAYNEQFF
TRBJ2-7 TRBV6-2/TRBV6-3 CASSNRAYEQYF